This entry lists 4 T cell receptor beta chains sequenced from one sample in a study of T cells expressing NK-cell markers. TCRdb reprocessed the 5' RACE reads; each CDR3 protein has one entry and no DNA is given. The sample holds 150,000 or so distinct CDR3 sequences. Sequencing used blood T cells: a sorted CD56 or NKG2C T cell subset, CD4+ or CD8+ T cells, or bulk PBMC T cells (not recorded which). Receptors were obtained from a woman in her 50s in good health.

V is TRBV12-3 or TRBV12-4 and J is TRBJ2-3; TCRdb proposes TRBD1, but this gene call is untestable without DNA. The CDR3 totals 16 residues. The CDR3 sequence: CASTSSGQVEADTQYF.

The chain couples TRBV5-1 to TRBJ2-1. The germline gives CDR1 SGHRS, CDR2 YFSETQ. The CDR3 has 17 residues. This CDR3 reads CASSLEPRDLFWNEQFF.

The chain carries TRBV5-1 and TRBJ2-5; the D call from TCRdb, TRBD2, cannot be confirmed without DNA. Germline V gives CDR1 SGHRS, CDR2 YFSETQ. The CDR3 spans 17 residues. The CDR3 sequence is CASSWTSGRALQETQYF.

The chain links TRBV20-1 to TRBJ2-1. Germline V gene data show CDR1 as DFQATT and CDR2 as SNEGSKA (reference sequence). The length of the CDR3 is 14 residues. The CDR3: CSARSQSSYNEQFF.